The next 20 T cell receptor beta chains were all read from a single sample in a study of vaccination effects on CD4 cells after COVID-19. Their cognate antigens are unknown. Prior to sequencing, the ViraFEST assay stimulated PBMC with viral peptide pools, which expanded the antigen-specific CD4+ T cells. CD4+ T cells were isolated after around ten days of culture. TCRdb's table, derived via immunoSEQ multiplex PCR, lists solely in-frame clones and lacks some. Among 14,000 or so clones listed, about 80% were seen once. The sequencing here drew on CD4+ T cells from PBMCs cultured with HCoV-229E spike peptides, taken before COVID-19 vaccination. The receptor source for this set is a human donor who received a COVID-19 vaccine.

The chain carries TRBV3-1 (or the pseudogene TRBV3-2) and TRBJ1-1; D gene uncertain. CDR3 size: 12 residues. V shed 9 bases and J shed 5 bases, with 13 bases lying between them. CDR1 is LGHDT and CDR2 is YNNKEL in the germline V gene (reference sequence). The CDR3 nucleotides are TGTGCCAGTCGAACCCGGGGTACTGAAGCTTTCTTT. Translated: CASRTRGTEAFF.

The chain couples TRBV7-3 to TRBJ2-6, with 7 positions matching TRBD1. With V trimmed by 3 bases and J by 0 bases, 8 bases remained unmatched. CDR3 size: 18 residues. CDR1 and CDR2 from the germline V gene are SGHTA and FQGTGA. CDR3 nucleotide sequence: TGTGCCAGCAGCTTGGGACAGTTCTCAAGCTCTGGGGCCAACGTCCTGACTTTC. Protein: CASSLGQFSSSGANVLTF.

This chain links TRBV4-1 with TRBJ2-4, with 8 bases lining up with TRBD2. Germline-derived CDR1 and CDR2 are MGHRA and YSYEKL. The CDR3 has 16 residues. Unmatched junction bases numbered 4, after V lost 1 base and J lost 2 bases. The chain's CDR3 is CASSQVAGGSKNIQYF. The CDR3, as DNA: TGCGCCAGCAGCCAAGTGGCGGGGGGATCCAAAAACATTCAGTACTTC.

V gene TRBV6-2 or TRBV6-3 combines with J gene TRBJ2-7; 7 bases agree with TRBD1. Trimming at V came to 5 bases and at J to 7 bases, leaving 5 bases not matched to a gene. Germline CDR1 reads MNHEY; CDR2 reads SVGEGT. CDR3 length: 12 amino acids. The CDR3 DNA is TGTGCCAGCAGTACGACAGGGAAGGAGCAGTACTTC. Its protein product is CASSTTGKEQYF.

The chain employs TRBV30 and TRBJ1-3; 11 nucleotides line up with TRBD1. J lost 0 bases, V lost 3 bases, and 4 bases had no gene match. The CDR3 has 16 residues. Germline loops: CDR1 GTSNPN, CDR2 SVGIG (reference sequence). DNA for the CDR3: TGTGCCTGGAGGGGACAGGGGGACTTCTCTGGAAACACCATATATTTT. It yields the protein CAWRGQGDFSGNTIYF.

The chain combines TRBV6-5 with TRBJ2-7; a weak D match, TRBD1 (5 bases). V was trimmed by 6 bases and J by 4 bases, leaving 13 bases between them. This CDR3 comprises 13 residues. Germline CDR1 reads MNHEY; CDR2 reads SVGAGI. In nucleotides, the CDR3 is TGTGCCAGCAGGGTTGGAAGGGGTTACGAGCAGTACTTC. Residues: CASRVGRGYEQYF.

This clone was observed a few times. The chain combines TRBV29-1 with TRBJ1-1; 8 positions match TRBD1. CDR1 and CDR2 (germline): SQVTM, ANQGSEA. V trimming: 5 bases; J trimming: 4 bases; junction bases outside the gene matches: 9. The CDR3 covers 14 residues. CDR3 nucleotides: TGCAGCGTTAGGCAGGGGGCTGTCGGCACTGAAGCTTTCTTT. Its translation: CSVRQGAVGTEAFF.

This rearrangement joins TRBV6-1 to TRBJ1-4; D may be TRBD1 (5 bases). Germline CDR1 reads MNHNS; CDR2 reads SASEGT. Trimming removed 1 base from V and 11 bases from J, with 8 bases in between. The CDR3 totals 12 residues. The CDR3 reads CASSEGQRKLFF. CDR3 nucleotide sequence: TGTGCCAGCAGTGAAGGACAGAGGAAACTGTTTTTT.

J is TRBJ2-3 and V is TRBV7-9, with TRBD2 identical over 7 bases. The CDR3 is 17 residues long. In germline, CDR1 is SEHNR, CDR2 FQNEAQ (reference sequence). V lost 0 bases to trimming and J lost 0 bases; unmatched junction nucleotides: 6. The CDR3 loop reads CASSLAGSGISTDTQYF. In nucleotides, the CDR3 is TGTGCCAGCAGCTTAGCGGGGAGCGGGATAAGCACAGATACGCAGTATTTT.

V gene TRBV7-8 combines with J gene TRBJ2-2; unclear D gene. V gave up 5 bases and J gave up 8 bases, with 9 bases separating them. There are 12 residues in the CDR3. Germline-derived CDR1 and CDR2 are SGHVS and FQNEAQ. CDR3 sequence reads: CASSPGVGELFF. CDR3 nucleotides: TGTGCCAGCAGCCCCGGCGTGGGGGAGCTGTTTTTT. The full variable domain, its missing parts supplied by reference TRBV7-8 and TRBJ2-2, is GAGVSQSPRYKVAKRGQDVALRCDPISGHVSLFWYQQALGQGPEFLTYFQNEAQLDKSGLPSDRFFAERPEGSVSTLKIQRTQQEDSAVYLCASSPGVGELFFGEGSRLTVL.

The chain uses TRBV9 and TRBJ2-7, with 9 bases lining up with TRBD1. The CDR3 is made up of 14 amino acids. CDR1 and CDR2 from the germline V gene are SGDLS and YYNGEE. V trimming: 3 bases; J trimming: 6 bases; junction bases outside the gene matches: 7. CDR3 sequence reads: CASSAQGARSEQYF. The CDR3 DNA follows: TGTGCCAGCAGCGCACAGGGGGCGCGATCCGAGCAGTACTTC.

This chain joins TRBV20-1 and TRBJ1-2; no clear D. Trimming stripped 0 bases from V and 6 bases from J, with 2 bases between. CDR3 size: 10 residues. From germline, CDR1 is DFQATT and CDR2 SNEGSKA (reference sequence). The CDR3 nucleotides read TGCAGTGCTAGAGAAAATGGCTACACCTTC. Translated: CSARENGYTF.

This rearrangement joins TRBV4-2 to TRBJ2-1, with 10 bases fitting TRBD2. Germline V gene lookup returns CDR1 LGHNA and CDR2 YNFKEQ. The trim removed 1 base at V and 6 bases at J, leaving 6 bases unmatched. The CDR3 loop spans 16 amino acids. For the CDR3, the DNA is TGTGCCAGCAGCCAAGGGGAGCGGGGGGGTTTCAATGAGCAGTTCTTC. Translating gives CASSQGERGGFNEQFF.

The rearrangement links TRBV5-1 to TRBJ1-1; no firm D call. V lost 4 bases and J lost 1, with 8 bases in between. The CDR3 is 13 amino acids. The germline V gene has CDR1 SGHRS and CDR2 YFSETQ. In DNA, the CDR3 is TGCGCCAGCAGCCCCGAGTCGAACACTGAAGCTTTCTTT. Residues: CASSPESNTEAFF.

This clone was detected only a few times. The V call is TRBV6-5, the J call TRBJ2-1; D not resolved. The CDR3 contains 12 residues. CDR1 is MNHEY and CDR2 is SVGAGI in the germline V gene. The V end was cut by 8 bases, the J end by 8 bases, with 13 bases between. CDR3 region: CASGFPLYEQFF. CDR3 in DNA: TGTGCCAGCGGCTTTCCGCTCTATGAGCAGTTCTTC.

The gene calls are TRBV4-1 and TRBJ2-1; TRBD2 matches at 8 bases. V lost 4 bases, J lost 1 base, and 3 bases stayed unmatched. The CDR3 spans 15 residues. Germline-derived CDR1 and CDR2 are MGHRA and YSYEKL. The CDR3 DNA is TGCGCCAGCAGCCGGGCGGGGGGTTCCTACAATGAGCAGTTCTTC. Its translation: CASSRAGGSYNEQFF.

The chain has TRBV5-5 and TRBJ2-7, with 10 bases fitting TRBD1. CDR1 is SGHKS, CDR2 YYEKEE, per germline (reference sequence). CDR3 length: 14 amino acids. After removal of 2 bases from V and 7 bases from J, the junction contained 6 bases not matched to a gene. DNA of the CDR3: TGTGCCAGCAGCTTTGGACAGGGGGTCGAGGAGCAGTACTTC. Amino acids: CASSFGQGVEEQYF.

The rearrangement links TRBV11-1 to TRBJ2-7; 7 nucleotides match TRBD1. CDR1 SGHAT and CDR2 FQDESV come from the germline V gene (reference sequence). The CDR3 has 14 residues. The V and J ends lost 2 bases and 3 bases, in that order; junction bases with no gene match: 4. In DNA form, the CDR3 reads TGTGCCAGCAGCTTAACTCAGGGGGTCTACGAGCAGTACTTC. Amino acids: CASSLTQGVYEQYF.

Written as DNA, the CDR3 is TGTGCCAGCAGCTTACTCGGGGCCATAGGGGAGACCCAGTACTTC. This gives the protein CASSLLGAIGETQYF. The chain couples TRBV7-8 to TRBJ2-5; perhaps D is TRBD1 or TRBD2 (5 bases each). Germline CDR1 reads SGHVS; CDR2 reads FQNEAQ. The CDR3 spans 15 residues. Trimming removed 2 bases at V and 5 bases at J, with 15 bases between. Full variable domain (missing parts from reference TRBV7-8 and TRBJ2-5): GAGVSQSPRYKVAKRGQDVALRCDPISGHVSLFWYQQALGQGPEFLTYFQNEAQLDKSGLPSDRFFAERPEGSVSTLKIQRTQQEDSAVYLCASSLLGAIGETQYFGPGTRLLVL.

This clone turned up a few times. J is TRBJ2-2 and V is TRBV9; 9 positions match TRBD2. Germline V CDR1 and CDR2: SGDLS, YYNGEE. J was trimmed by 7 bases and V by 0 bases; bases with no gene match: 7. There are 16 residues in the CDR3. The CDR3 region is CASSVVAGATGGELFF. The CDR3 DNA sequence: TGTGCCAGCAGCGTAGTAGCGGGGGCCACGGGCGGGGAGCTGTTTTTT.